The clone carrying this T cell receptor (beta chain) was counted at least ten times. The antigen is unknown. The data derive from a study of CD8+ T cells in alopecia areata. About the research overall: Tofacitinib administration persisted for 6 to 18 months, succeeded by 6 months off drug. Points from the study as a whole: Uncertainty remains about how baseline CD8+ expansion links to response, with one nonresponder. For patients receiving tofacitinib, scalp clonality and expanded CD8+ clones among the top 100 significantly decreased.

Germline loops: CDR1 SEHNR, CDR2 FQNEAQ (reference sequence). The ends were cut back, 3 bases at V and 7 bases at J, with 13 bases in the middle. The CDR3 is 14 amino acids. The treatment is: oral pan-JAK inhibitor, 5-10 mg twice daily. The sequencing template was cDNA reverse transcribed from extracted RNA. The data were produced by immunoSEQ multiplex PCR, yet TCRdb's version contains in-frame clones alone and is incomplete. The sample lists some 200,000 clones, approximately 47% occurring once. The sample was CD4+ T cells sorted from blood, taken around week 36, from a patient treated with tofacitinib. The rearrangement links TRBV7-9 to TRBJ1-5; tentative D call: TRBD1 (6 bases). The source is a human donor with alopecia areata. CDR3 DNA sequence: TGTGCCAGCAGCTTCGGGGGGCAAATCCAGCCCCAGCATTTT. It translates to CASSFGGQIQPQHF.